There are many counts of the clone carrying this T cell receptor (beta chain). The V segment lost 4 bases and the J segment 6 bases; nucleotides outside the gene matches: 8. Germline V gives CDR1 SGDLS, CDR2 YYNGEE. The CDR3 totals 16 residues. These data belong to a study of T-cell reconstitution after alpha-beta-depleted transplantation in children. The TCRbeta library incorporated unique molecular identifiers. TCRdb reanalysed the PCR reads using MiXCR and keeps one entry per CDR3 protein. Of some 350,000 distinct CDR3 sequences listed, 10% are singletons. This TCR came from a human donor who donated a stem cell graft to a child with acute lymphoblastic leukemia. This chain connects TRBV9 to TRBJ2-1; 12 bases are a match to TRBD2. Specimen: PBMCs from the stem cell graft donor, collected from the stem cell graft. The CDR3 spells CASSPRTSGTGNEQFF. Here the CDR3 DNA reads TGTGCCAGCAGCCCCAGGACTAGCGGGACGGGCAATGAGCAGTTCTTC.